Detailed here is one TCR beta chain. Its antigen remains unidentified. This entry belongs to a study of CD8 T cells in ankylosing spondylitis. The study, taken as a whole, reports: Disease-linked clones bore a CD8+ phenotype, appearing relatively rarely in peripheral blood. As reported, disease-linked clones showed significant enrichment in matched ankylosing spondylitis synovial fluid. Existing reports had already noted some motif variants in reactive arthritis synovial fluid and blood. Seven to nine highly homologous variants made up a TCR beta motif that seemed to typify ankylosing spondylitis blood.

By quantitative 5'-RACE with molecular barcodes, the TCR beta libraries were made. TCRdb redid the calling of the 5' RACE reads with MiXCR, one entry per CDR3 protein. Of around 770,000 distinct CDR3 sequences listed, about 12% are singletons. This CDR3 spans 14 amino acids. CDR1 is SGHTA, CDR2 FQGNSA, per germline. V shed 5 bases, J shed 6 bases, and the junction held 5 bases outside the gene matches. The J gene is TRBJ2-3, the V gene TRBV7-2; 10 nucleotides align to TRBD2. The TCR sequence derives from a male donor with ankylosing spondylitis. The specimen sequenced was blood, either unsorted or a sorted T cell fraction (not recorded which). CDR3 sequence: CASSNSGRADTQYF. In nucleotides, the CDR3 is TGTGCCAGCAGCAACAGCGGGAGGGCGGATACGCAGTATTTT.